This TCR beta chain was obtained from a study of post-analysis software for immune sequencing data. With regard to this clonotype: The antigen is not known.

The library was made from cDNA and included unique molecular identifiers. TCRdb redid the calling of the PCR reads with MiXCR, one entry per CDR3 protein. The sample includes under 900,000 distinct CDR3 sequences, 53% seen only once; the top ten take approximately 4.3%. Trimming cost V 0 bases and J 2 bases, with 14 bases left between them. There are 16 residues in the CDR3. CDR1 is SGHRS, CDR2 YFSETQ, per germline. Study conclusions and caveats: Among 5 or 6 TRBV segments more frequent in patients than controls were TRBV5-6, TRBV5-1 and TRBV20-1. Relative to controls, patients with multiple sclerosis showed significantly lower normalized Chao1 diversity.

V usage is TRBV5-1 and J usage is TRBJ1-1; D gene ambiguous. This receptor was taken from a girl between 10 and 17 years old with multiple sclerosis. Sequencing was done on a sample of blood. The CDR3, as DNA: TGCGCCAGCAGCTTGGAGGCCACCACGGCCAACACTGAAGCTTTCTTT. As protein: CASSLEATTANTEAFF.